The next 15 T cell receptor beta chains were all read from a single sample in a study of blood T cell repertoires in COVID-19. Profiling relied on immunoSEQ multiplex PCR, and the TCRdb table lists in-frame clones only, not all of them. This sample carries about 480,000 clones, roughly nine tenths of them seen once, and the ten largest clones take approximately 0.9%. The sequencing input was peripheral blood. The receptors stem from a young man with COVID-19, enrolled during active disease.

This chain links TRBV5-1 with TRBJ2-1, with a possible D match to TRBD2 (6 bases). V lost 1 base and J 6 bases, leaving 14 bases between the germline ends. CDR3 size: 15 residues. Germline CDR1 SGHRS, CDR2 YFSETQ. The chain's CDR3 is CASSLTSPGFNEQFF. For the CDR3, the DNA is TGCGCCAGCAGCTTGACTAGCCCTGGTTTCAATGAGCAGTTCTTC. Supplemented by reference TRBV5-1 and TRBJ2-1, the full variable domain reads KAGVTQTPRYLIKTRGQQVTLSCSPISGHRSVSWYQQTPGQGLQFLFEYFSETQRNKGNFPGRFSGRQFSNSRSEMNVSTLELGDSALYLCASSLTSPGFNEQFFGPGTRLTVL.

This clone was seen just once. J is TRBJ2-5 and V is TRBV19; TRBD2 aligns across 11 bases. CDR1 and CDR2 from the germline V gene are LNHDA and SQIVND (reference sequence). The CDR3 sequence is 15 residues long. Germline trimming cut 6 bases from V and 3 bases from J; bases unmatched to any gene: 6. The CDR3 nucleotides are TGTGCCAGTAGGAAGACTAGCGGGGTGGAAGAGACCCAGTACTTC. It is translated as CASRKTSGVEETQYF.

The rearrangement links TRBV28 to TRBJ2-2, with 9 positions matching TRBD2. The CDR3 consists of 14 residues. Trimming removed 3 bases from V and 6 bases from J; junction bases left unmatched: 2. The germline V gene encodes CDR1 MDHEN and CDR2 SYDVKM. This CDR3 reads CASSFGTSSGELFF. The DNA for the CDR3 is TGTGCCAGCAGTTTTGGGACTAGCTCCGGGGAGCTGTTTTTT.

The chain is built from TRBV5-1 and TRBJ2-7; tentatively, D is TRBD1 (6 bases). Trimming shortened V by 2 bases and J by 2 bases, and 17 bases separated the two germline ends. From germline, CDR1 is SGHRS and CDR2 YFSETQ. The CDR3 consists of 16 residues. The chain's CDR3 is CASSLHQQGAPYEQYF. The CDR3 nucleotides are TGCGCCAGCAGCTTACACCAACAGGGAGCCCCCTACGAGCAGTACTTC. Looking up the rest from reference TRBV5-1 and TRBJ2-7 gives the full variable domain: KAGVTQTPRYLIKTRGQQVTLSCSPISGHRSVSWYQQTPGQGLQFLFEYFSETQRNKGNFPGRFSGRQFSNSRSEMNVSTLELGDSALYLCASSLHQQGAPYEQYFGPGTRLTVT.

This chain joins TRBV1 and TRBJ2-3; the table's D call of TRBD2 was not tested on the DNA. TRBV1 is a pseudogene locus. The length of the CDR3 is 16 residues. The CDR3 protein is CTSSHGLAGYTDTQYF. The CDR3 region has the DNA TGCACCAGCAGCCACGGACTAGCGGGGTACACAGATACGCAGTATTTT.

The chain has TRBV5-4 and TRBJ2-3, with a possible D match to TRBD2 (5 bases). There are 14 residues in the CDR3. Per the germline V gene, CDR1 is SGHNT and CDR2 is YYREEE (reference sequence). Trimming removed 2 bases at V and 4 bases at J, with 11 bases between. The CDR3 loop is CASSLKTNADTQYF. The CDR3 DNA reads TGTGCCAGCAGCTTAAAGACTAACGCAGATACGCAGTATTTT.

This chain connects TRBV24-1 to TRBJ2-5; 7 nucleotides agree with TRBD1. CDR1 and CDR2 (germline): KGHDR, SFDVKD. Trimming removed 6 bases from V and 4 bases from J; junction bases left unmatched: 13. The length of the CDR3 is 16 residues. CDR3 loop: CATSQTRAGGRETQYF. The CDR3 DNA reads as TGTGCCACCAGTCAAACGAGGGCAGGGGGTCGAGAGACCCAGTACTTC.

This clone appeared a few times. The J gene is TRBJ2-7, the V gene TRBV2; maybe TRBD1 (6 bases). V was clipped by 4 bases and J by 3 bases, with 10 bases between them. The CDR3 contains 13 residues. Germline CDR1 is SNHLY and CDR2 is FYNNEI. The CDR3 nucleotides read TGTGCCAGCAGTGTGGACAGAAACTACGAGCAGTACTTC. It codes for CASSVDRNYEQYF.

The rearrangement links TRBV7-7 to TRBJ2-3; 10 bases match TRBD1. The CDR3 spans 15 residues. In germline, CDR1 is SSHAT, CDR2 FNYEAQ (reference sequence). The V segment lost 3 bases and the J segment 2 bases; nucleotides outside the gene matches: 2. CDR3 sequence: CASSFGTGDTDTQYF. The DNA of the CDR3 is TGTGCCAGCAGCTTCGGGACAGGGGACACAGATACGCAGTATTTT.

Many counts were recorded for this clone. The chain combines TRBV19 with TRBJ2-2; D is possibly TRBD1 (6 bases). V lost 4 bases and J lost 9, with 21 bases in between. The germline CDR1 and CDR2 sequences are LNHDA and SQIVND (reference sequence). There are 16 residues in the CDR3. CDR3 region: CASSTIEGRGVWELFF. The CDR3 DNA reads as TGTGCCAGTAGTACCATTGAGGGCAGGGGAGTGTGGGAGCTGTTTTTT.

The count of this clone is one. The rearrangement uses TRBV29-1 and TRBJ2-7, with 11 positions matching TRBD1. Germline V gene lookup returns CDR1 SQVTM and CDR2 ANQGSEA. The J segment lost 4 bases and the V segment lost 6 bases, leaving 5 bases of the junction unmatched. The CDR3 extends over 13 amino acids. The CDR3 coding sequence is TGCAGCGTATCGGGACAGGGGGGGTACGAGCAGTACTTC. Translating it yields CSVSGQGGYEQYF.

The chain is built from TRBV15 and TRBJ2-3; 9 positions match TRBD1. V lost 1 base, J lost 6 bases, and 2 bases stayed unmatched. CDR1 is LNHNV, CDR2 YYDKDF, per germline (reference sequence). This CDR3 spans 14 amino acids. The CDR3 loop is CATSRGDRADTQYF. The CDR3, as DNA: TGTGCCACCAGCAGAGGGGACAGGGCGGATACGCAGTATTTT.

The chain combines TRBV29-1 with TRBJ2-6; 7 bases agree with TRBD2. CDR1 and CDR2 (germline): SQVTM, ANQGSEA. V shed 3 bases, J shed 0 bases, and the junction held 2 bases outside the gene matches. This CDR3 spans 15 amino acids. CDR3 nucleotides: TGCAGCGTTGAGGGGGGGACCTCTGGGGCCAACGTCCTGACTTTC. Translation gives CSVEGGTSGANVLTF.

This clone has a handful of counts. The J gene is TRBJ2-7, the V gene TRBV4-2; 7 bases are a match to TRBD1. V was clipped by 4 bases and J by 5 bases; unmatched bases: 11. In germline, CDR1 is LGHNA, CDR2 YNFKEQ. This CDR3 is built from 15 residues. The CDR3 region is CASSRGRDRLHEQYF. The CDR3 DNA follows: TGTGCCAGCAGCCGCGGACGGGACAGACTCCACGAGCAGTACTTC.

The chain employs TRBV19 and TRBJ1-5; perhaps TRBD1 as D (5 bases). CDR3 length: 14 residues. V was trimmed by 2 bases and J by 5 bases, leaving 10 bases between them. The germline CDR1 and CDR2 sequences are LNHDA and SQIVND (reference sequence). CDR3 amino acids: CASSIRGTHQPQHF. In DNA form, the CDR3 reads TGTGCCAGTAGTATAAGGGGCACACATCAGCCCCAGCATTTT.